A selection of T cell receptor beta chains follows, all from one sample in a study of blood T cell repertoires in COVID-19. Data came from immunoSEQ multiplex PCR; TCRdb stores just in-frame clones and leaves some out. The sample lists 250,000 to 350,000 clones; roughly 88% were seen once. Material: PBMCs or T cells enriched from blood (not recorded which). These receptors came from a woman between 25 and 40 years old who had recovered from COVID-19. Each CDR3 is given with its conserved first and last residue. A D gene is named only where the DNA matches it firmly. Clone size is given for some rows only: seen once, a few or many times, or a class if the clone is expanded.

j_call	clone_size	v_call	d_call	cdr3_aa	cdr3_nt
TRBJ2-1	NA	TRBV7-3	TRBD2	CASSYPTGTSGTSYNEQFF	TGTGCCAGCAGCTATCCGACCGGGACTAGCGGGACCTCCTACAATGAGCAGTTCTTC
TRBJ2-1	NA	TRBV5-4	TRBD2	CASSLAIAGVNEQFF	TGTGCCAGCAGCTTGGCAATAGCGGGAGTAAATGAGCAGTTCTTC
TRBJ2-1	NA	TRBV5-4	NA	CASSLERVSDEQFF	TGTGCCAGCAGCTTGGAGCGGGTTAGCGATGAGCAGTTCTTC
TRBJ2-3	NA	TRBV30	TRBD2	CAWSKAGATDTQYF	TGTGCCTGGAGTAAGGCGGGAGCCACAGATACGCAGTATTTT
TRBJ2-7	NA	TRBV12-3/TRBV12-4	NA	CASRQQGSYEQYF	TGTGCCAGCAGACAGCAGGGGTCCTACGAGCAGTACTTC
TRBJ1-6	NA	TRBV3-1/TRBV3-2	NA	CASSQEGRAHPLHF	TGTGCCAGCAGCCAAGAGGGCAGAGCTCACCCCCTCCACTTT
TRBJ1-2	NA	TRBV7-9	NA	CASSADFDGYTF	TGTGCCAGCAGCGCAGATTTTGATGGCTACACCTTC
TRBJ1-1	NA	TRBV11-3	NA	CASSFDMNTEAFF	TGTGCCAGCAGCTTCGACATGAACACTGAAGCTTTCTTT
TRBJ1-2	NA	TRBV10-2	TRBD1	CASSRQGDYGYTF	TGCGCCAGCAGTAGACAGGGGGACTATGGCTACACCTTC
TRBJ2-7	NA	TRBV18	TRBD1	CASSPGQGRGWEQYF	TGTGCCAGCTCACCAGGACAGGGGCGAGGCTGGGAGCAGTACTTC
TRBJ1-6	NA	TRBV28	NA	CASFKGVRSPLHF	TGTGCCAGCTTTAAAGGGGTACGGTCACCCCTCCACTTT
TRBJ1-5	few	TRBV7-9	TRBD1	CASSLDRGSDQPQHF	TGTGCCAGCAGCTTAGACAGGGGGTCTGATCAGCCCCAGCATTTT
TRBJ1-1	NA	TRBV2	NA	CASKQGTTEAFF	TGTGCCAGTAAACAGGGTACCACTGAAGCTTTCTTT
TRBJ2-2	NA	TRBV7-9	TRBD2	CASSIGAGGPKTGELFF	TGTGCCAGCAGCATAGGAGCGGGAGGGCCAAAGACCGGGGAGCTGTTTTTT
TRBJ2-1	NA	TRBV15	NA	CATSEGDRINEQFF	TGTGCCACCTCTGAGGGGGACCGAATCAATGAGCAGTTCTTC
TRBJ2-1	NA	TRBV28	NA	CASSAMQGLAQFF	TGTGCCAGCAGTGCGATGCAGGGGTTGGCGCAGTTCTTC
TRBJ1-5	NA	TRBV28	NA	CASSFPGGPQHF	TGTGCCAGCAGTTTTCCGGGGGGGCCCCAGCATTTT
TRBJ2-7	NA	TRBV5-5	TRBD1	CASSSPGQGDTYEQYF	TGTGCCAGCAGCTCCCCGGGACAGGGGGACACCTACGAGCAGTACTTC
TRBJ2-3	few	TRBV7-9	TRBD2	CASSLGIAGLSDTQYF	TGTGCCAGCAGCTTAGGGATAGCGGGGTTGTCAGATACGCAGTATTTT
TRBJ2-2	NA	TRBV24-1	NA	CATSDSYMSGELFF	TGTGCCACCAGTGACTCTTACATGTCCGGGGAGCTGTTTTTT